This T cell receptor beta chain came from a study of regulatory T cells in long-lasting Graves disease. Study details: With positive TSH receptor antibodies and over 5 years of antithyroid drugs, Graves' disease was considered persistent. General study points: The study found TRBV28, TRBJ1-2 and TRBJ2-5 favored in persistent disease.

The time point: persistent/refractory GD, antithyroid drugs over 5 years with positive TRAb. The TCR library used RNA extracted from PBMCs. Patients were enrolled at an endocrinology department in Xi'an, China. For this clonotype: Its antigen is currently unknown.

CDR3 length: 16 residues. V gave up 5 bases and J gave up 4 bases; unmatched junction bases: 9. Germline values: CDR1 MRHNA, CDR2 SNTAGT. Researchers made TCR beta libraries by using iRepertoire HTBI primers and running Arm-PCR on CDR3 regions. Via MiXCR, TCRdb re-called the multiplex PCR reads, giving one row per CDR3 protein. The top ten hold 45% to 70% of the sample, which has over 250,000 distinct CDR3 sequences, more than 20% seen once. V gene TRBV6-4 combines with J gene TRBJ2-2, with TRBD1 identical over 8 bases. Sequenced here: peripheral blood mononuclear cells (PBMCs), sampled when the disease was refractory, from a patient treated with antithyroid drugs. This receptor was taken from a female donor with Graves disease. The CDR3 sequence is CASSYVATGATGELFF. The CDR3 DNA reads TGTGCCAGCAGTTACGTCGCGACAGGGGCCACCGGGGAGCTGTTTTTT.